This T cell receptor beta chain was captured in a study of T cells after posttransplantation cyclophosphamide. Study outcomes and limitations: Donor-recipient repertoire similarity was low at 1-2 months, rising over year one.

Busulfan-fludarabine conditioning, marrow transplant, and cyclophosphamide on days +3 and +4 were administered. Some clones are missing from TCRdb's copy, which holds only in-frame ones; the method was immunoSEQ multiplex PCR. Recorded here are under 25,000 clones, none singletons. V lost 0 bases and J lost 0, with 21 bases in between. The CDR3 sequence is 19 residues long. Germline loops: CDR1 SGHNT, CDR2 YENEEA. Many counts were recorded for this clone. Antigen unknown. The chain joins TRBV11-3 to TRBJ2-7, with D possibly matching TRBD2 (7 bases). This clonotype originated in a male patient aged 18 to 35 who received an allogeneic stem cell transplant from a related donor, was CMV-positive, and had no GVHD. Part of the T cells may come from the graft donor. Sample: PBMCs, taken after allogeneic stem cell transplant with posttransplant cyclophosphamide. The chain's CDR3 is CASSLEGLRGGELSYEQYF. CDR3 coding DNA: TGTGCCAGCAGCTTAGAGGGGCTAAGGGGGGGGGAGCTCTCCTACGAGCAGTACTTC.